The present TCR beta chain was sequenced within a study of OX40 agonist ivuxolimab in advanced cancers. This clone was seen a few times. V lost 1 base to trimming and J lost 3 bases; unmatched junction nucleotides: 3. The germline gives CDR1 SEHNR, CDR2 FQNEAQ (reference sequence). The CDR3 is 14 residues long. TCRdb's copy holds only in-frame clones and misses some; the assay was immunoSEQ multiplex PCR. This table holds around 38,000 clones, around four fifths found once. The receptor comes from an adult with an advanced solid tumor such as melanoma, head and neck, liver or kidney cancer. The sample was CD4+ or CD8+ T cells sorted from blood, taken in a trial of the OX40 agonist ivuxolimab. This chain links TRBV7-9 with TRBJ2-7, with 7 bases identical to TRBD1. Written as DNA, the CDR3 is TGTGCCAGCAGCTTAGAAGGGGGCGGCTACGAGCAGTACTTC. This encodes CASSLEGGGYEQYF.